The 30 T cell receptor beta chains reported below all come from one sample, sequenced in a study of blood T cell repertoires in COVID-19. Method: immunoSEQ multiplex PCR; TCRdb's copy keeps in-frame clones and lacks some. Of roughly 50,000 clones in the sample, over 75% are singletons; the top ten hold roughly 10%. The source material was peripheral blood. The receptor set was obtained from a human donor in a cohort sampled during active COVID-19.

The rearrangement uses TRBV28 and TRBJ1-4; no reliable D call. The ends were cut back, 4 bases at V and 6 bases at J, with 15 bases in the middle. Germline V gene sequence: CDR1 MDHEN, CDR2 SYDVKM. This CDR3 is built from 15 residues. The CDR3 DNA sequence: TGTGCCAGCAGTTCGTCCGGTACGGGAGATGAAAAACTGTTTTTT. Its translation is CASSSSGTGDEKLFF.

CDR3 bases: TGTGCCAGCAGCGTGCCGGAGTACAATGAGCAGTTCTTC. Translating it yields CASSVPEYNEQFF. This chain joins TRBV7-2 and TRBJ2-1, with D unclear. The CDR3 covers 13 residues. Germline values: CDR1 SGHTA, CDR2 FQGNSA. The ends were cut back, 5 bases at V and 4 bases at J, with 9 bases in the middle.

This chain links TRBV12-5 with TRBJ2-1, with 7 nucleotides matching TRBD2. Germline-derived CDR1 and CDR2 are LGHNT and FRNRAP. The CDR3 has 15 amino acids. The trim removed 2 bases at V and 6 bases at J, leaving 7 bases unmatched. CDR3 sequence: CASGLNSGLSNEQFF. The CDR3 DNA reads TGTGCTAGTGGTTTGAATAGCGGGCTGAGCAATGAGCAGTTCTTC.

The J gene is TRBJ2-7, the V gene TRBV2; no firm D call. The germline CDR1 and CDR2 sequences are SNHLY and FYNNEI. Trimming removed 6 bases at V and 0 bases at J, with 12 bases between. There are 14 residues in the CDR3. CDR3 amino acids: CASRLSSDSYEQYF. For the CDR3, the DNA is TGTGCCAGCAGACTGAGCAGCGACTCCTACGAGCAGTACTTC.

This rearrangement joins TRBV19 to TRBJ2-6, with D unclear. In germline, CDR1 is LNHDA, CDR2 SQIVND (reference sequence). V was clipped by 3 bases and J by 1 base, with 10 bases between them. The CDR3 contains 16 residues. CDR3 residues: CASSISSGSGANVLTF. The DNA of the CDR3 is TGTGCCAGTAGTATCTCCTCCGGTTCTGGGGCCAACGTCCTGACTTTC.

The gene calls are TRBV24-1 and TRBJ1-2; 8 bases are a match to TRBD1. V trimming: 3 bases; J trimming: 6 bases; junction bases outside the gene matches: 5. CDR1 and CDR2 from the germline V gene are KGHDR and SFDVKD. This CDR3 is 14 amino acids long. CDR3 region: CATSDRTGSNGYTF. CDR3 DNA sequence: TGTGCCACCAGTGATAGGACAGGGAGCAATGGCTACACCTTC.

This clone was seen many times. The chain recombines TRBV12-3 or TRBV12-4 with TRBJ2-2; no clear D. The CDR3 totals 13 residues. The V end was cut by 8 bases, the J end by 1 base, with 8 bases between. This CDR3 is CASGHQNTGELFF. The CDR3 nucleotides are TGTGCCAGCGGGCACCAGAACACCGGGGAGCTGTTTTTT.

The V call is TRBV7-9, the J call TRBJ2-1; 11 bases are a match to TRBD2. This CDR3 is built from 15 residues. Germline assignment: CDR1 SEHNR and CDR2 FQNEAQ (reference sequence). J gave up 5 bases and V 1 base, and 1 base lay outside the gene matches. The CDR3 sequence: CASSLELAGDNEQFF. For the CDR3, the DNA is TGTGCCAGCAGCTTAGAACTAGCGGGAGACAATGAGCAGTTCTTC.

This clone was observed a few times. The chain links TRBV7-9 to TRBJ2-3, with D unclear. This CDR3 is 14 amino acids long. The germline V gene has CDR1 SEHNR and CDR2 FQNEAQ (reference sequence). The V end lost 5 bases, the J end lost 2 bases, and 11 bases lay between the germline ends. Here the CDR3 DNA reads TGTGCCAGCAGCACACTAATAAACACAGATACGCAGTATTTT. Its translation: CASSTLINTDTQYF.

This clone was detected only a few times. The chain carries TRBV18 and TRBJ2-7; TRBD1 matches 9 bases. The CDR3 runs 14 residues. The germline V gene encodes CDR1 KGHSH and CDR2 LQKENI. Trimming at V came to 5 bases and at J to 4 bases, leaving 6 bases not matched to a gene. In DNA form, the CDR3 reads TGTGCCAGCTCAGGGGGACAGGGTGGTTACGAGCAGTACTTC. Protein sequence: CASSGGQGGYEQYF.

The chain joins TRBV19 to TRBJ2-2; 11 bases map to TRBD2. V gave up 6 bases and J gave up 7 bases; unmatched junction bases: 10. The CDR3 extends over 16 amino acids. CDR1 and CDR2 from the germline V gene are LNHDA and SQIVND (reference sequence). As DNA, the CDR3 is TGTGCCAGTAGCCCGACTAGCGGGACCCTCGGCGGGGAGCTGTTTTTT. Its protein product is CASSPTSGTLGGELFF.

In nucleotides, the CDR3 is TGCGCCAGCAGCCAAGGCAGGACAGGGGGTACGACCCAGTACTTC. Residues: CASSQGRTGGTTQYF. This chain uses TRBV4-1 with TRBJ2-5; TRBD1 agrees at 10 bases. Germline V gene data show CDR1 as MGHRA and CDR2 as YSYEKL. Trimming removed 1 base from V and 7 bases from J; junction bases left unmatched: 6. The CDR3 extends over 15 amino acids.

The chain's CDR3 is CATSDSTSYYEQYF. CDR3 DNA: TGTGCCACCAGTGACAGTACTAGCTACTACGAGCAGTACTTC. The chain joins TRBV24-1 to TRBJ2-7; a weak D match, TRBD2 (6 bases). Germline CDR1 reads KGHDR; CDR2 reads SFDVKD. This CDR3 contains 14 residues. With 4 bases removed from V and 3 bases from J, the gap between germline ends came to 12 bases.

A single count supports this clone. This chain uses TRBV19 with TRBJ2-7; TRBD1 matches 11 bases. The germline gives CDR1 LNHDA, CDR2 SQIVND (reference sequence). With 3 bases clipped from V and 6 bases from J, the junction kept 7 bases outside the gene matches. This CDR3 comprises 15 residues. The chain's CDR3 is CASSMGQGDLGEQYF. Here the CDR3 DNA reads TGTGCCAGTAGTATGGGACAGGGGGATTTAGGCGAGCAGTACTTC.

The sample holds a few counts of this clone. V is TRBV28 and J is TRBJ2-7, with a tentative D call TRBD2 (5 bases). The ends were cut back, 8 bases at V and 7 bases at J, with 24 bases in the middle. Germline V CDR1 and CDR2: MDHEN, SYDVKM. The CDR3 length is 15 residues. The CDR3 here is CASYNPAAARGEQYF. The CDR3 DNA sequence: TGTGCCAGCTACAACCCTGCGGCCGCTCGGGGTGAGCAGTACTTC.

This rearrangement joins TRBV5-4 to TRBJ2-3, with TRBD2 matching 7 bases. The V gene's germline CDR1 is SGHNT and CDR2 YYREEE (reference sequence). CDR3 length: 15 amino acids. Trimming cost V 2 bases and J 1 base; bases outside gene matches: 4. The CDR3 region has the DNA TGTGCCAGCAGCTTACGGGACTACCGCACAGATACGCAGTATTTT. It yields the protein CASSLRDYRTDTQYF.

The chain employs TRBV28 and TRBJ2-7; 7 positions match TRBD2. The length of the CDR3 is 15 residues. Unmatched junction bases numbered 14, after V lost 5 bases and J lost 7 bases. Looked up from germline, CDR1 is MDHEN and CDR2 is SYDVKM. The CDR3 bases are TGTGCCAGCAGTGGCCTGGGGGGGAGGGCCGAGGAGCAGTACTTC. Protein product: CASSGLGGRAEEQYF.

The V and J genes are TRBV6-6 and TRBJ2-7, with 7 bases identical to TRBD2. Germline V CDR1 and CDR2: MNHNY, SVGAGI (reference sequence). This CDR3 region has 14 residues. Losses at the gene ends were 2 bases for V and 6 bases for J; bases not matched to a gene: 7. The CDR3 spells CASSYLAGEGEQYF. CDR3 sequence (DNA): TGTGCCAGCAGTTACCTTGCGGGAGAGGGCGAGCAGTACTTC.

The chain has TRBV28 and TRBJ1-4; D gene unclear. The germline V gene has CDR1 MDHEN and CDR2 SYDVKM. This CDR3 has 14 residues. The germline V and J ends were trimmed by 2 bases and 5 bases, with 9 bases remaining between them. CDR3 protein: CASSLAGVNEKLFF. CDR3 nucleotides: TGTGCCAGCAGTTTAGCGGGAGTCAATGAAAAACTGTTTTTT. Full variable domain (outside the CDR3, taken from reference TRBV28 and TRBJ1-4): DVKVTQSSRYLVKRTGEKVFLECVQDMDHENMFWYRQDPGLGLRLIYFSYDVKMKEKGDIPEGYSVSREKKERFSLILESASTNQTSMYLCASSLAGVNEKLFFGSGTQLSVL.

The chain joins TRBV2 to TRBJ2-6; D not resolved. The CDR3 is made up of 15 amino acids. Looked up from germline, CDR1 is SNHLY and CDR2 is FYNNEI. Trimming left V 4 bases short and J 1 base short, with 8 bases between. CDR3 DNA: TGTGCCAGCAGTGTTGTACTATCTGGGGCCAACGTCCTGACTTTC. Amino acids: CASSVVLSGANVLTF.

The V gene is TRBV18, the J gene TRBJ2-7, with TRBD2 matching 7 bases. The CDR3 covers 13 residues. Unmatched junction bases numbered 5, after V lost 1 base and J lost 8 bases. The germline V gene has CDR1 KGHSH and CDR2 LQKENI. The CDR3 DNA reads TGTGCCAGCTCACCACTTGGGAGGGAGAAGCAGTACTTC. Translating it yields CASSPLGREKQYF.

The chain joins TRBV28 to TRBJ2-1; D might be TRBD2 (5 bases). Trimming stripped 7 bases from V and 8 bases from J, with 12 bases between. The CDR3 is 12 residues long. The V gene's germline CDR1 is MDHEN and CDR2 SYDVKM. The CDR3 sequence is CASKESRDEQFF. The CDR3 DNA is TGTGCCAGCAAGGAGTCGCGGGATGAGCAGTTCTTC. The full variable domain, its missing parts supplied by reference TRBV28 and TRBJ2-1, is DVKVTQSSRYLVKRTGEKVFLECVQDMDHENMFWYRQDPGLGLRLIYFSYDVKMKEKGDIPEGYSVSREKKERFSLILESASTNQTSMYLCASKESRDEQFFGPGTRLTVL.

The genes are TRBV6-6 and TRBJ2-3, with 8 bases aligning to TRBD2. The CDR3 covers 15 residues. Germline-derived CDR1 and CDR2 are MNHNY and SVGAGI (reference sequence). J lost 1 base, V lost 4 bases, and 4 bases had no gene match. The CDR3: CASSFPGGGTDTQYF. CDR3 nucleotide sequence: TGTGCCAGCAGTTTTCCGGGAGGGGGCACAGATACGCAGTATTTT.

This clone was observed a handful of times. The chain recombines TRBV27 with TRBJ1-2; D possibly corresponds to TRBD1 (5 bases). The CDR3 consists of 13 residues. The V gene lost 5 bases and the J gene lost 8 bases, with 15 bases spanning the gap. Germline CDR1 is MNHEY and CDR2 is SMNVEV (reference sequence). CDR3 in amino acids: CASSPGGARGYTF. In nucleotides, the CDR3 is TGTGCCAGCAGTCCCGGGGGAGCTCGGGGCTACACCTTC.

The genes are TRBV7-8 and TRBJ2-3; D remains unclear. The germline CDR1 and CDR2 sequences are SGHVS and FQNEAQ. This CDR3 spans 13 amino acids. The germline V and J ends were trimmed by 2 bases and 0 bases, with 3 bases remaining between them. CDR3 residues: CASSLISTDTQYF. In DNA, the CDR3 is TGTGCCAGCAGCTTAATAAGCACAGATACGCAGTATTTT.

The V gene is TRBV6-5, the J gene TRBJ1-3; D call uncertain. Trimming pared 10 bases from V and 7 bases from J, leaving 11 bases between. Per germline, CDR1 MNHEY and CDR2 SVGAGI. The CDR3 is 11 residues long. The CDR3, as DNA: TGTGCCACGAGCAATCGGAACACCATATATTTT. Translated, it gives CATSNRNTIYF.

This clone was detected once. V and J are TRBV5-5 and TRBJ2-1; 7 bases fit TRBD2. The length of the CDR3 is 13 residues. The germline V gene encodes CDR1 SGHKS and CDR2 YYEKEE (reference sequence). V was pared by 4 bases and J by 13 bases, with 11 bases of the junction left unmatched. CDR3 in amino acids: CASSPDYLAAQFF. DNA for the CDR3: TGTGCCAGCAGCCCTGACTACCTAGCGGCCCAGTTCTTC.

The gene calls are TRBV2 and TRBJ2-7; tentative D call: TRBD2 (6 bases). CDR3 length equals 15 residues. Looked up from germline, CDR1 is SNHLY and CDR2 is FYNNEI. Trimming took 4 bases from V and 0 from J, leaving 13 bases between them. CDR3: CASSAGTQDSYEQYF. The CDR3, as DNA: TGTGCCAGCAGTGCCGGGACTCAGGACTCCTACGAGCAGTACTTC.

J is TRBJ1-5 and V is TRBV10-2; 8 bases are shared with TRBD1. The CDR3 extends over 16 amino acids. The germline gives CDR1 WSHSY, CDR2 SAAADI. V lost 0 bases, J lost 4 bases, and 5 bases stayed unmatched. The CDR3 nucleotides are TGCGCCAGCAGTGAGTCTCCGGACAGGGTAAATCAGCCCCAGCATTTT. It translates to CASSESPDRVNQPQHF.

CDR3 sequence (DNA): TGCGCCAGCAGTGAGTCCGGCAGGGGAAGGGAAAAACTGTTTTTT. The encoded protein is CASSESGRGREKLFF. V is TRBV10-2 and J is TRBJ1-4; possibly TRBD1 for D (6 bases). CDR3 length: 15 amino acids. Trimming took off 0 bases at V and 8 bases at J, with 13 bases between the two ends. Germline values: CDR1 WSHSY, CDR2 SAAADI.